These 2 T cell receptor beta chains were sequenced from one sample in a study of T cell repertoires in cytomegalovirus infection (dated by TCRdb to about 2019). These reads were obtained on an Illumina HiSeq 1500. Through fastp at Q25 and MiXCR, TCRdb rebuilt clones from the public reads, retaining in-frame beta chains. Rows merge per CDR3 protein into single entries with the most common DNA and genes. The sample includes 750,000 to 950,000 distinct CDR3 sequences, with around 29% observed a single time. The ten largest clones take up around 13% of the sample. These TCRs are of unknown antigen specificity. The label giving this sample's treatment or condition can be read as: in vitro stimulation with specific CMV peptide epitopes to enrich CMV-specific T cells. This specimen was cultured CD8+ T cells from PBMCs, taken from culture after CMV antigen stimulation. The receptors shown here come from a human donor in good health (CMV status not recorded). Some clones in this sample may be carry-over from other donors' samples.

This clonotype was picked up a small number of times. This chain connects TRBV6-2 or TRBV6-3 to TRBJ2-1; D not resolved. V dropped 4 bases and J dropped 11 bases, with 18 bases sitting between them. CDR3 size: 14 residues. Germline V gene lookup returns CDR1 MNHEY and CDR2 SVGEGT. CDR3 in amino acids: CASSSGDRPSQQFF. DNA of the CDR3: TGTGCCAGCAGTTCCGGCGACCGCCCCTCGCAGCAGTTCTTC.

There are many counts of this clonotype. This chain's CDR3 is CASSQHDRTDTQYF. In DNA form, the CDR3 reads TGTGCCAGCAGCCAACACGACAGGACAGATACGCAGTATTTT. The chain uses TRBV7-2 and TRBJ2-3; a possible D gene is TRBD1 (6 bases). The V end lost 5 bases, the J end lost 3 bases, and 12 bases lay between the germline ends. Per the germline V gene, CDR1 is SGHTA and CDR2 is FQGNSA. The CDR3 length is 14 residues.